Listed below are T cell receptor beta chains from one sample, sequenced in a study of T cell responses to AZD1222 COVID-19 vaccine. Clones were read by immunoSEQ multiplex PCR, and TCRdb kept only the in-frame ones, dropping some. The repertoire holds some 150,000 clones, with roughly 88% as singletons. Here the sequenced sample was peripheral blood, taken on day 0 of AZD1222 vaccination. The receptors stem from an adult in good health. Each CDR3 is given with its conserved first and last residue. Each record gives: CDR3 DNA, CDR3 protein, D gene, clone size, J gene, V gene, CDR3 length. D genes are given only for firm matches. Only some rows state a clone size, as once, few, many or a class for expanded clones.

TGTGCCAGCTCGCGGTCCCCTATAACAGGGGAGGTGGGCTATGGCTACACCTTC	CASSRSPITGEVGYGYTF	TRBD1	-	TRBJ1-2	TRBV18	18
TGTGCCAGCAGTTTCTTAGGGACAGGGGGATCAGATACGCAGTATTTT	CASSFLGTGGSDTQYF	TRBD1	-	TRBJ2-3	TRBV28	16
TGCGCCAGCAGCTTGGAGGGACCGACCTATGGCTACACCTTC	CASSLEGPTYGYTF	-	-	TRBJ1-2	TRBV5-1	14
TGTGCCAGCAGCCTACTACAGGGGACTGAAGCTTTCTTT	CASSLLQGTEAFF	TRBD1	-	TRBJ1-1	TRBV7-2	13
TGTGCCAGCAGCTCGAGGAAGGGAACGGTCCCCGGTACCAACACTGAAGCTTTCTTT	CASSSRKGTVPGTNTEAFF	-	-	TRBJ1-1	TRBV5-4	19
TGTGCCAGCAGGGGGACAGGGACCAACTATGGCTACACCTTC	CASRGTGTNYGYTF	TRBD1	-	TRBJ1-2	TRBV6-5	14
TGTGCCAGCGTTGGGGGGAGCTCCTATAATTCACCCCTCCACTTT	CASVGGSSYNSPLHF	-	-	TRBJ1-6	TRBV28	15
TGTGCCAGCAGTCCTGCGCTTGAGGGTCCGAACACCGGGGAGCTGTTTTTT	CASSPALEGPNTGELFF	-	-	TRBJ2-2	TRBV3-1/TRBV3-2	17
TGCAGCGTTGAGGACGTTGGCTACACCTTC	CSVEDVGYTF	-	-	TRBJ1-2	TRBV29-1	10
TGTGCCAGCAGTCCAACTCCGGGACCACAAGAGACCCAGTACTTC	CASSPTPGPQETQYF	-	-	TRBJ2-5	TRBV7-2	15
TGTGCCACCAGTGAACTGGACAGTTCCAATCAGCCCCAGCATTTT	CATSELDSSNQPQHF	-	-	TRBJ1-5	TRBV24-1	15
TGTGCCAGCAGTTACTCCCAACTCTCTGGAAACACCATATATTTT	CASSYSQLSGNTIYF	-	-	TRBJ1-3	TRBV6-5	15
TGTGCCAGCAGTGACAGCTCCTACAATGAGCAGTTCTTC	CASSDSSYNEQFF	-	medium-sized	TRBJ2-1	TRBV6-4	13
TGTGCCAGCAGTACAGGGAGAGCGACTGAAGCTTTCTTT	CASSTGRATEAFF	-	-	TRBJ1-1	TRBV28	13
TGTGCCAGCAGTTACTCATATGGGGCCTTGGACACTGAAGCTTTCTTT	CASSYSYGALDTEAFF	-	-	TRBJ1-1	TRBV6-5	16
TGTGCCAGCAGCAAACACACTAGCGGGGGGGCGAGCGAGCAGTACTTC	CASSKHTSGGASEQYF	-	-	TRBJ2-7	TRBV21-1	16
TGCGCCAGCAGCCGGGACAGCTTCTCGGCGCTGAATGGCTACACCTTC	CASSRDSFSALNGYTF	TRBD1	-	TRBJ1-2	TRBV5-1	16